This TCR beta chain appears in the sequencing data of a study of blood T cells in healthy people across ages. The ends were cut back, 1 base at V and 9 bases at J, with 13 bases in the middle. Germline V lookup: CDR1 DFQATT, CDR2 SNEGSKA (reference sequence). This CDR3 contains 14 residues. A second PCR of roughly 7 to 11 cycles used a sample-barcoded 5' primer and a J-beta primer mix. One entry per CDR3 protein results from TCRdb running MiXCR on the 5' RACE reads. Of about a million distinct CDR3 sequences in the sample, roughly 50% were seen once. The specimen sequenced was blood. The TCR sequence derives from a woman in her fifties or sixties in good health. This sequence joins TRBV20-1 and TRBJ1-6; D might be TRBD1 (5 bases). CDR3 amino acids: CSARVGTRGSPLHF. Written as DNA, the CDR3 is TGCAGTGCTAGAGTCGGGACCCGGGGTTCACCCCTCCACTTT.